This entry is about one TCR beta chain. The same CDR3 can be traced to other DNA sequences in this sample. This sample was included in a study of T cell clones after liver transplantation. The protocol was immunoSEQ multiplex PCR, while the TCRdb copy is restricted to in-frame clones and leaves out a portion. The data show tens of thousands of clones, with 80% seen just once and about 0.79% held by the top ten. V lost 2 bases and J lost 3, with 7 bases in between. The CDR3 runs 14 residues. Germline CDR1 reads MNHNY; CDR2 reads SVGAGI (reference sequence). The input for sequencing was CD4+ T cells from blood, taken 12 months after liver transplant. This chain links TRBV6-6 with TRBJ2-2; D is undetermined. The sequence derives from a human patient who received a liver transplant. Certain T cells may be donor cells from the graft. The CDR3 DNA is TGTGCCAGCAGTTACCGTGGAGACACCGGGGAGCTGTTTTTT. This encodes CASSYRGDTGELFF.